The rows below give T cell receptor beta chains drawn from one sample of a study of regulatory T cells in long-lasting Graves disease. TCRdb re-called the multiplex PCR reads through MiXCR, storing one row per CDR3 protein. This table has approximately 400,000 distinct CDR3 sequences, over 9.5% appearing once. The same sample was also studied in work on T cells in Graves' hyperthyroidism and ophthalmopathy.

The sequences come from peripheral blood mononuclear cells (PBMCs), collected at new diagnosis, from a patient treated with antithyroid drugs. The receptors here all came from a woman aged 18-30 years with Graves disease. Each CDR3 is given with its conserved first and last residue. A D gene is named only where the DNA matches it firmly. Expanded clones are given a class, and other clones once, few, many or no size at all.

size,V,J,D,CDR3,DNA
many,TRBV7-2,TRBJ1-2,.,CASSPESGTGYGYTF,TGTGCCAGCAGCCCGGAATCCGGGACGGGCTATGGCTACACCTTC
many,TRBV3-1,TRBJ2-5,TRBD1,CASSQDGRTGGKETQYF,TGTGCCAGCAGCCAAGACGGTAGAACAGGGGGTAAAGAGACCCAGTACTTC
many,TRBV12-3/TRBV12-4,TRBJ1-4,.,CASSLARGYWYEKLFF,TGTGCCAGCAGTTTAGCGCGAGGGTACTGGTATGAAAAACTGTTTTTT
many,TRBV7-2,TRBJ1-2,TRBD1,CASSPDRGQGRGYTF,TGTGCCAGCAGCCCAGACCGAGGACAGGGCCGAGGCTACACCTTC
many,TRBV28,TRBJ2-6,.,CASSLGPPSGANVLTF,TGTGCCAGCAGTTTGGGTCCGCCCTCTGGGGCCAACGTCCTGACTTTC
few,TRBV11-2,TRBJ1-1,.,CASSQEVHTEAFF,TGTGCCAGCAGCCAAGAGGTTCACACTGAAGCTTTCTTT
.,TRBV5-1,TRBJ1-2,.,CASSPEAAGVDYGYTF,TGCGCCAGCAGCCCGGAGGCAGCAGGGGTAGACTATGGCTACACCTTC
many,TRBV7-6,TRBJ2-3,TRBD2,CASSPGYGTSAFTDTQYF,TGTGCCAGCAGCCCAGGGTACGGGACTAGCGCCTTCACAGATACGCAGTATTTT
many,TRBV6-2/TRBV6-3,TRBJ1-1,.,CASSYEGLEAFF,TGTGCCAGCAGTTATGAGGGTCTTGAAGCTTTCTTT
many,TRBV28,TRBJ2-5,.,CASSSDSTLAAQETQYF,TGTGCCAGCAGTTCTGATTCCACCTTGGCGGCCCAAGAGACCCAGTACTTC
many,TRBV27,TRBJ1-1,TRBD1,CASSPYGQGRAFF,TGTGCCAGCAGTCCCTACGGACAGGGGAGAGCTTTCTTT
many,TRBV6-1,TRBJ1-3,.,CASSEIGFTVSGNTIYF,TGTGCCAGCAGTGAAATCGGGTTCACTGTCTCTGGAAACACCATATATTTT
few,TRBV9,TRBJ2-3,TRBD2,CASSPTSGRPMGTQYF,TGTGCCAGCAGCCCCACTAGCGGGAGGCCAATGGGGACGCAGTATTTT
many,TRBV5-5,TRBJ1-1,TRBD1,CASSLGRRTGTGNTEAFF,TGTGCCAGCAGCTTGGGTCGTCGCACCGGGACAGGGAACACTGAAGCTTTCTTT
many,TRBV18,TRBJ2-2,TRBD2,CASSPTSAGELFF,TGTGCCAGCTCACCAACTAGCGCCGGGGAGCTGTTTTTT
.,TRBV4-3,TRBJ2-3,.,CASSQAYAGLDTQYF,TGCGCCAGCAGCCAAGCATACGCGGGATTAGATACGCAGTATTTT
few,TRBV9,TRBJ1-1,.,CASSVGSGRGTEAFF,TGTGCCAGCAGCGTAGGTAGCGGGCGCGGGACTGAAGCTTTCTTT
few,TRBV29-1,TRBJ1-5,.,CSVAGRGIGQPQHF,TGCAGCGTTGCCGGAAGGGGAATCGGCCAGCCCCAGCATTTT
few,TRBV24-1,TRBJ2-1,.,CATSDLWTIEQFF,TGTGCCACCAGTGATTTATGGACCATTGAGCAGTTCTTC
few,TRBV6-2/TRBV6-3,TRBJ2-1,.,CASSDNRPGSNEQFF,TGTGCCAGCAGTGACAATCGACCGGGGTCCAATGAGCAGTTCTTC
many,TRBV6-9,TRBJ1-4,.,CASSYSLGEKLFF,TGTGCCAGCAGTTACTCCCTGGGTGAAAAACTGTTTTTT
many,TRBV2,TRBJ1-4,.,CASRRRGSNEKLFF,TGTGCCAGCAGACGAAGGGGCAGTAATGAAAAACTGTTTTTT
many,TRBV7-3,TRBJ2-2,.,CASSPPYGTGELFF,TGTGCCAGCAGCCCACCTTACGGCACCGGGGAGCTGTTTTTT
.,TRBV24-1,TRBJ1-2,TRBD1,CATSDSLGQYHGYTF,TGTGCCACCAGTGATTCGCTGGGACAGTACCATGGCTACACCTTC
many,TRBV28,TRBJ1-2,TRBD1,CASTSDRGVLDGYTF,TGTGCCAGCACCTCGGACAGGGGAGTCTTAGATGGCTACACCTTC
many,TRBV28,TRBJ1-5,.,CASSSTNPRDLQGQPQHF,TGTGCCAGCAGTTCAACAAACCCCCGGGACCTCCAAGGGCAGCCCCAGCATTTT
many,TRBV2,TRBJ2-5,.,CASSDTLGSTDRLQETQYF,TGTGCCAGCAGTGATACTTTGGGGTCTACCGACAGGCTCCAAGAGACCCAGTACTTC
.,TRBV6-2/TRBV6-3,TRBJ2-7,TRBD2,CASGYGAGGTYEQYF,TGTGCCAGCGGTTATGGGGCGGGAGGGACCTACGAGCAGTACTTC
many,TRBV20-1,TRBJ2-7,.,CSARDRFYEQYF,TGCAGTGCTAGGGACCGATTCTACGAGCAGTACTTC
many,TRBV28,TRBJ2-3,.,CASSPATTDTQYF,TGTGCCAGCAGTCCCGCGACCACAGATACGCAGTATTTT
many,TRBV4-3,TRBJ2-2,.,CASSQESRVNTGELFF,TGCGCCAGCAGCCAAGAAAGCAGGGTAAACACCGGGGAGCTGTTTTTT
few,TRBV5-8,TRBJ1-6,TRBD1,CASSLEPYRGNSPLHF,TGTGCCAGCAGCCTTGAGCCCTACAGGGGCAATTCACCCCTCCACTTT
many,TRBV19,TRBJ1-1,.,CASSSREQLNTEAFF,TGTGCCAGTAGTTCAAGGGAACAACTGAACACTGAAGCTTTCTTT
few,TRBV27,TRBJ1-2,TRBD1,CASSLSTGYYGYTF,TGTGCCAGCAGTTTATCGACAGGGTACTATGGCTACACCTTC
many,TRBV12-3/TRBV12-4,TRBJ1-1,.,CASSKSFKVWGLVPTEAFF,TGTGCCAGCTCAAAATCCTTTAAGGTTTGGGGGTTAGTTCCCACTGAAGCTTTCTTT
many,TRBV12-3/TRBV12-4,TRBJ1-2,.,CASSFDVRGAYGYTF,TGTGCCAGCAGTTTTGACGTCCGAGGGGCCTATGGCTACACCTTC
many,TRBV7-2,TRBJ1-1,.,CASSLVPSTEAFF,TGTGCCAGCAGCTTAGTCCCTTCCACTGAAGCTTTCTTT
many,TRBV6-1,TRBJ2-7,.,CASTQHGTATYEQYF,TGTGCCAGCACTCAACACGGGACGGCTACCTACGAGCAGTACTTC
few,TRBV3-1,TRBJ2-7,.,CASSYKEGGGTSYEQYF,TGTGCCAGCAGCTATAAAGAGGGTGGCGGTACTTCCTACGAGCAGTACTTC
many,TRBV6-1,TRBJ2-3,TRBD2,CASKRSGGANTQYF,TGTGCCAGCAAAAGGAGCGGGGGGGCGAATACGCAGTATTTT